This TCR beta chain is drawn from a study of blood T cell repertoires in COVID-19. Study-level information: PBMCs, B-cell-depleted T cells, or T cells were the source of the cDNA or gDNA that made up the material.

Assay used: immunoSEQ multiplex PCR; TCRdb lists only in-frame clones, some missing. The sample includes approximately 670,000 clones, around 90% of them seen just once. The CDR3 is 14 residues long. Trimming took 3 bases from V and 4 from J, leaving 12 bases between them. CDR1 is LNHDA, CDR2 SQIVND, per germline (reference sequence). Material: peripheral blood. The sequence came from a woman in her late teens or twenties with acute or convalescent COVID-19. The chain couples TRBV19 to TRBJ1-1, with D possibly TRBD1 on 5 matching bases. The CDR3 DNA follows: TGTGCCAGTAGTATGGGGACTCGGACCACTGAAGCTTTCTTT. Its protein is CASSMGTRTTEAFF. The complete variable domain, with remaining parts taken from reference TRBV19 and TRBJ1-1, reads DGGITQSPKYLFRKEGQNVTLSCEQNLNHDAMYWYRQDPGQGLRLIYYSQIVNDFQKGDIAEGYSVSREKKESFPLTVTSAQKNPTAFYLCASSMGTRTTEAFFGQGTRLTVV.